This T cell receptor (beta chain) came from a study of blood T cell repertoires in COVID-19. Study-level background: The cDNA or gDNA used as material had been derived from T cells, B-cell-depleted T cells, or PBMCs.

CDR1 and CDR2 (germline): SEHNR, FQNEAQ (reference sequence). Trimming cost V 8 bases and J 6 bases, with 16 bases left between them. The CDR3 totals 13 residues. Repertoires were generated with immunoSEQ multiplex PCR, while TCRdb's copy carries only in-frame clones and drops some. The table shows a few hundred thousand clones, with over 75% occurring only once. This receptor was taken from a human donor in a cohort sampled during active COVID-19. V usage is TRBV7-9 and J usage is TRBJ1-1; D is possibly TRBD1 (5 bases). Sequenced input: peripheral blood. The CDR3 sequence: CASSGAGGSEAFF. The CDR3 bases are TGTGCCAGCTCCGGGGCCGGGGGGTCTGAAGCTTTCTTT.